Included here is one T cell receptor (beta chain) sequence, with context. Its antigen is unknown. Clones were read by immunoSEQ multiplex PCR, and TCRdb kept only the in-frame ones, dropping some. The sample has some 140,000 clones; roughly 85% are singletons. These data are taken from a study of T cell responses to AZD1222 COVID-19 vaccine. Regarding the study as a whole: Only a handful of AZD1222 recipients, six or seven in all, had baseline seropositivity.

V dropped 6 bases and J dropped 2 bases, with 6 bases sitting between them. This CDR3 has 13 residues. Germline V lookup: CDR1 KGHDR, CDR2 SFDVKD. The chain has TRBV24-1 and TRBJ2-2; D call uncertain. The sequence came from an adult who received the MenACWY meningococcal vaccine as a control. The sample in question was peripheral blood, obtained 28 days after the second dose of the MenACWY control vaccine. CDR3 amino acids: CATSQRNTGELFF. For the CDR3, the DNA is TGTGCCACCAGTCAGCGTAACACCGGGGAGCTGTTTTTT.